These T cell receptor beta chains were read from a single sample in a study of T cell responses to AZD1222 COVID-19 vaccine. The repertoire was sequenced with immunoSEQ multiplex PCR; TCRdb's copy has only in-frame clones and lacks some. Among more than 100,000 clones, 90% were seen once, and the ten largest hold 4% to 6%. The starting material was peripheral blood, obtained on day 0 of AZD1222 vaccination. The receptors originated from an adult in good health. Each CDR3 is given with its conserved first and last residue. Fields, in order: V gene, D gene, clone size, J gene, CDR3 protein, CDR3 DNA. The D gene is left open where the match is weak. Rows give clone size only sometimes, using once, few, many, or a class for an expanded clone.

TRBV6-5	.	.	TRBJ1-2	CASSYLGVVSGYTF	TGTGCCAGCAGTTACTTGGGGGTCGTCTCTGGCTACACCTTC
TRBV7-9	.	.	TRBJ2-7	CASSSPTRPYEQYF	TGTGCCAGCAGCTCCCCTACTAGGCCCTACGAGCAGTACTTC
TRBV24-1	.	once	TRBJ1-1	CATSESRGGGRFEAFF	TGTGCCACCAGTGAGTCCAGGGGTGGGGGTAGGTTTGAAGCTTTCTTT
TRBV28	.	.	TRBJ2-2	CASSLFPRNTGELFF	TGTGCCAGCAGTTTATTCCCCCGGAACACCGGGGAGCTGTTTTTT
TRBV6-2/TRBV6-3	.	once	TRBJ2-1	CASSSRDVNEQFF	TGTGCCAGCAGTAGCCGGGACGTCAATGAGCAGTTCTTC
TRBV4-2	.	.	TRBJ2-1	CASSQDLATYNEQFF	TGTGCCAGCAGCCAAGATTTAGCTACCTACAATGAGCAGTTCTTC
TRBV7-9	.	.	TRBJ2-1	CASSLFSHEQFF	TGTGCCAGCAGCTTGTTCTCCCATGAGCAGTTCTTC
TRBV18	.	.	TRBJ2-7	CASSSSYEQYF	TGTGCCAGCTCCTCTTCCTACGAGCAGTACTTC
TRBV7-9	.	.	TRBJ2-7	CASSLVGRALSYEQYF	TGTGCCAGCAGCTTAGTGGGCAGGGCCCTTTCCTACGAGCAGTACTTC
TRBV29-1	TRBD1	.	TRBJ1-1	CSVAGGSEAFF	TGCAGCGTCGCAGGGGGCTCTGAAGCTTTCTTT
TRBV5-4	.	.	TRBJ1-2	CASSLESGSLYGYTF	TGTGCCAGCAGCTTGGAATCGGGCAGCCTCTATGGCTACACCTTC
TRBV4-1	TRBD1	.	TRBJ1-6	CASSQAKGWQGGSPLHF	TGCGCCAGCAGCCAAGCAAAAGGGTGGCAGGGGGGTTCACCCCTCCACTTT
TRBV27	.	.	TRBJ1-1	CASSLRSNTEAFF	TGTGCCAGCAGTTTAAGGTCAAACACTGAAGCTTTCTTT
TRBV5-1	.	.	TRBJ1-6	CASSTGTLSLSPLHF	TGCGCCAGCAGTACCGGGACACTAAGCTTGTCACCCCTCCACTTT
TRBV4-1	.	.	TRBJ1-5	CASSQGALLGGNQPQHF	TGCGCCAGCAGCCAAGGGGCCCTCCTAGGGGGCAATCAGCCCCAGCATTTT
TRBV2	.	once	TRBJ2-7	CASRVQGTSYEQYF	TGTGCCAGCAGGGTGCAGGGGACCTCCTACGAGCAGTACTTC
TRBV29-1	.	.	TRBJ2-7	CNRTPSSYEQYF	TGCAACCGGACACCGAGCTCCTACGAGCAGTACTTC
TRBV27	TRBD1	.	TRBJ2-7	CASSSPGQSYEQYF	TGTGCCAGCAGTTCACCGGGACAGTCTTACGAGCAGTACTTC
TRBV19	TRBD1	.	TRBJ1-5	CASNPGQGSNQPQHF	TGTGCCAGTAACCCGGGACAGGGAAGCAATCAGCCCCAGCATTTT
TRBV7-9	.	few	TRBJ1-1	CASSPPRAGNTEAFF	TGTGCCAGCAGCCCCCCCCGGGCAGGGAACACTGAAGCTTTCTTT
TRBV18	.	.	TRBJ2-3	CASSPGGPGTDTQYF	TGTGCCAGCTCACCAGGGGGGCCGGGCACAGATACGCAGTATTTT
TRBV18	.	.	TRBJ1-5	CASSPQGGNQPQHF	TGTGCCAGCTCACCACAGGGGGGCAATCAGCCCCAGCATTTT
TRBV7-6	.	.	TRBJ2-2	CASSKGPAGTGELFF	TGTGCCAGCAGCAAGGGACCCGCCGGCACCGGGGAGCTGTTTTTT
TRBV2	TRBD1	once	TRBJ2-5	CASRRTGEETQYF	TGTGCCAGCAGAAGGACAGGGGAAGAGACCCAGTACTTC
TRBV5-4	TRBD1	.	TRBJ2-1	CASSQDRGPYNEQFF	TGTGCCAGCAGCCAGGACAGGGGGCCCTACAATGAGCAGTTCTTC
TRBV3-1/TRBV3-2	.	.	TRBJ1-6	CASSQVPGVNSPLHF	TGTGCCAGCAGCCAAGTTCCGGGGGTGAATTCACCCCTCCACTTT
TRBV6-5	.	.	TRBJ1-6	CASRRTVGAPLHF	TGTGCCAGCAGAAGGACAGTGGGGGCACCCCTCCACTTT
TRBV2	.	.	TRBJ2-5	CASSIERETQYF	TGTGCCAGCAGTATAGAAAGGGAGACCCAGTACTTC
TRBV2	.	.	TRBJ2-3	CASSEQSGGTHTQYF	TGTGCCAGCAGTGAGCAAAGCGGAGGGACCCATACGCAGTATTTT
TRBV2	TRBD1	.	TRBJ1-5	CASSTRTGGQPQHF	TGTGCCAGCAGTACCCGGACAGGGGGACAGCCCCAGCATTTT
TRBV19	.	.	TRBJ1-4	CASSYARGEKLFF	TGTGCCAGCAGCTACGCTAGGGGTGAAAAACTGTTTTTT
TRBV30	.	.	TRBJ1-1	CAWRAQGNTEAFF	TGTGCCTGGAGAGCACAGGGGAACACTGAAGCTTTCTTT
TRBV25-1	.	.	TRBJ2-7	CASSDGTNPYEQYF	TGTGCCAGCAGTGACGGGACGAATCCCTACGAGCAGTACTTC
TRBV5-1	TRBD1	once	TRBJ2-1	CASSSTGGAIDEQFF	TGCGCCAGCAGCTCAACAGGGGGCGCCATCGATGAGCAGTTCTTC
TRBV4-2	TRBD2	.	TRBJ2-1	CASSQDISGGADEQFF	TGTGCCAGCAGCCAAGATATTAGCGGGGGGGCTGATGAGCAGTTCTTC
TRBV20-1	.	.	TRBJ2-3	CSASGLGATDTQYF	TGCAGTGCTAGTGGGCTGGGGGCCACAGATACGCAGTATTTT
TRBV3-1/TRBV3-2	TRBD1	once	TRBJ1-5	CASSQAYTGGQPQHF	TGTGCCAGCAGCCAAGCGTACACAGGGGGTCAGCCCCAGCATTTT
TRBV9	TRBD2	.	TRBJ2-7	CASSESSGGYYEQYF	TGTGCCAGCAGCGAGTCCTCGGGGGGGTACTACGAGCAGTACTTC
TRBV28	.	once	TRBJ1-4	CASSSRTDSALNEKLFF	TGTGCCAGCAGTAGCCGGACGGACAGCGCGCTTAATGAAAAACTGTTTTTT
TRBV4-1	.	.	TRBJ2-3	CASSRETGTSTDTQYF	TGCGCCAGCAGCCGAGAAACAGGGACCAGCACAGATACGCAGTATTTT
TRBV12-5	.	.	TRBJ2-1	CASGLFYNEQFF	TGTGCTAGTGGTTTGTTCTACAATGAGCAGTTCTTC
TRBV3-1/TRBV3-2	.	few	TRBJ2-3	CASSQTSYADTQYF	TGTGCCAGCAGCCAAACTAGTTACGCAGATACGCAGTATTTT
TRBV25-1	.	.	TRBJ1-6	CASSARMASPLHF	TGTGCCAGCAGTGCCCGGATGGCTTCACCCCTCCACTTT
TRBV11-2	.	.	TRBJ2-1	CASSIHQDWQFF	TGTGCCAGCAGCATACACCAGGATTGGCAGTTCTTC
TRBV6-5	.	.	TRBJ1-3	CASSRHRISGNTIYF	TGTGCCAGCAGTCGACACAGAATCTCTGGAAACACCATATATTTT
TRBV10-3	.	once	TRBJ1-3	CAISERTGNTIYF	TGTGCCATCAGTGAGAGAACTGGAAACACCATATATTTT
TRBV28	.	once	TRBJ2-3	CASSSPGATDTQYF	TGTGCCAGCAGTTCCCCAGGGGCCACAGATACGCAGTATTTT
TRBV3-1/TRBV3-2	.	.	TRBJ2-7	CASSQGPGEVYEQYF	TGTGCCAGCAGCCAAGGGCCGGGGGAGGTCTACGAGCAGTACTTC
TRBV30	TRBD1	.	TRBJ1-1	CAWSETRDSNTEAFF	TGTGCCTGGAGTGAGACCCGGGACAGTAACACTGAAGCTTTCTTT
TRBV3-1/TRBV3-2	TRBD1	.	TRBJ2-7	CASSQGGQGYEQYF	TGTGCCAGCAGCCAAGGGGGACAGGGCTACGAGCAGTACTTC
TRBV2	.	.	TRBJ2-1	CASRDLSDEQFF	TGTGCCAGCAGGGATTTGAGCGATGAGCAGTTCTTC
TRBV7-9	TRBD2	.	TRBJ2-1	CASSSGLAVHNEQFF	TGTGCCAGCAGCTCCGGACTAGCGGTCCACAATGAGCAGTTCTTC
TRBV6-1	.	.	TRBJ1-2	CASSEGQDYGYTF	TGTGCCAGCAGTGAAGGGCAGGACTATGGCTACACCTTC
TRBV15	.	.	TRBJ2-6	CATSRDRGGANVLTF	TGTGCCACCAGCAGAGACAGGGGTGGGGCCAACGTCCTGACTTTC
TRBV30	.	.	TRBJ2-3	CAWSVLSRRGQLTDTQYF	TGTGCCTGGAGTGTACTTTCCAGGCGCGGGCAGCTCACAGATACGCAGTATTTT
TRBV27	.	.	TRBJ2-3	CASTSLTTDTQYF	TGTGCCAGCACCTCCTTAACCACAGATACGCAGTATTTT
TRBV6-2/TRBV6-3	TRBD1	.	TRBJ2-7	CASRQVQGAQYEQYF	TGTGCCAGCCGCCAAGTACAGGGGGCGCAGTACGAGCAGTACTTC
TRBV4-1	.	.	TRBJ1-6	CASSQAVYMGGTYNSPLHF	TGCGCCAGCAGCCAAGCCGTCTATATGGGTGGCACCTATAATTCACCCCTCCACTTT
TRBV7-9	.	.	TRBJ1-1	CASSLARRGEAFF	TGTGCCAGCAGCTTAGCGCGACGTGGGGAAGCTTTCTTT